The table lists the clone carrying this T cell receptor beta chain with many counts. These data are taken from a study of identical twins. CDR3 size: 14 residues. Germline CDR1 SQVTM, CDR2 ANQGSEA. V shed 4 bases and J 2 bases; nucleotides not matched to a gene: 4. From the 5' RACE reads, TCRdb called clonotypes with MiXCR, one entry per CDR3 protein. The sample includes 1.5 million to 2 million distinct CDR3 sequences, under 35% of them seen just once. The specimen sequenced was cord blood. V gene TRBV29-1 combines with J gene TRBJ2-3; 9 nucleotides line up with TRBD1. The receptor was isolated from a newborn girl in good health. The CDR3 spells CSVGRTGDTDTQYF. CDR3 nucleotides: TGCAGCGTTGGACGGACAGGGGACACAGATACGCAGTATTTT.